This TCR beta chain was obtained from a study of blood T cell repertoires in COVID-19. Background on the study: Both acute and convalescent COVID-19 samples were obtained from the United States, Italy and Spain. The cDNA or gDNA used as material had been derived from T cells, B-cell-depleted T cells, or PBMCs.

This clone has more than one count but fewer than ten. Under the authors' procedure: Estimated nucleated cell counts came from reference gene primer amplification. Sequencing used immunoSEQ multiplex PCR; TCRdb keeps in-frame clones, though not all of them. The DNA gave D and trimming, while V, J and clone size come from that table. The sample lists about 140,000 clones, 65% to 90% occurring once. Trimming removed 0 bases from V and 1 base from J, with 6 bases in between. Germline lookup yields CDR1 GTSNPN and CDR2 SVGIG (reference sequence). The CDR3 covers 13 residues. The receptor was derived from a man over 45 with acute or convalescent COVID-19. This chain links TRBV30 with TRBJ1-1, with unresolved D. Sequencing input: peripheral blood. Here the CDR3 reads CAWSVLWNTEAFF. The DNA for the CDR3 is TGTGCCTGGAGTGTTCTCTGGAACACTGAAGCTTTCTTT.